The rows below give T cell receptor beta chains drawn from one sample of a study of blood T cell repertoires in COVID-19. Profiled with immunoSEQ multiplex PCR; TCRdb holds only in-frame clones, not every one. The sample has 55,000 to 70,000 clones; around 80% are singletons. What was sequenced was peripheral blood. These receptors came from a man older than 75 with acute or convalescent COVID-19. Each CDR3 is given with its conserved first and last residue. The D gene is left open where the match is weak. Expanded clones get a size class; other rows say once, few or many, or leave the size out.

>TRBD2|TRBV6-1|TRBJ2-7|few
CASSVTGTSGRGQQYF
TGTGCCAGCAGTGTAACGGGGACTAGCGGGAGGGGGCAGCAGTACTTC
>-|TRBV7-2|TRBJ2-7|-
CASSPPGITYEQYF
TGTGCCAGCAGCCCCCCCGGGATCACCTACGAGCAGTACTTC
>-|TRBV10-3|TRBJ2-7|once
CAIRDTREQYF
TGTGCCATCAGGGACACCCGAGAGCAGTACTTC
>-|TRBV7-3|TRBJ2-2|-
CASGGITGELFF
TGTGCCAGCGGCGGGATAACCGGGGAGCTGTTTTTT
>-|TRBV28|TRBJ1-5|-
CASSSGGSNQPQHF
TGTGCCAGCAGTTCCGGGGGTAGCAATCAGCCCCAGCATTTT
>-|TRBV30|TRBJ1-1|-
CAWSTTTSGTEAFF
TGTGCCTGGAGTACGACCACCTCGGGCACTGAAGCTTTCTTT
>TRBD2|TRBV7-6|TRBJ2-3|-
CASTVAGGRTDTQYF
TGTGCCAGCACCGTAGCGGGAGGGCGTACAGATACGCAGTATTTT
>TRBD1|TRBV30|TRBJ1-1|few
CAWGTGSTEAFF
TGTGCCTGGGGGACAGGGAGCACTGAAGCTTTCTTT
>TRBD2|TRBV4-1|TRBJ2-1|-
CASSSGAGREGSYNEQFF
TGCGCCAGCAGTTCAGGGGCGGGCCGGGAGGGCTCCTACAATGAGCAGTTCTTC
>-|TRBV28|TRBJ2-7|-
CASSHGQTYEQYF
TGTGCCAGCAGTCACGGACAGACCTACGAGCAGTACTTC
>-|TRBV24-1|TRBJ1-3|-
CATSDSTGQSSGNTIYF
TGTGCCACCAGTGATTCAACAGGGCAATCAAGTGGAAACACCATATATTTT
>TRBD2|TRBV10-3|TRBJ2-5|-
CATGALLAGEETQYF
TGTGCCACCGGGGCCCTACTAGCGGGGGAAGAGACCCAGTACTTC
>-|TRBV9|TRBJ2-5|-
CASSSNGEAKETQYF
TGTGCCAGCAGCTCAAATGGGGAGGCTAAAGAGACCCAGTACTTC
>TRBD2|TRBV24-1|TRBJ2-1|-
CATRAAGGLYNEQFF
TGTGCCACCAGGGCAGCGGGAGGGCTCTACAATGAGCAGTTCTTC
>TRBD1|TRBV24-1|TRBJ2-1|-
CATRAQGDREPGRQFF
TGTGCCACCAGGGCTCAAGGAGACAGGGAGCCAGGGCGGCAGTTCTTC
>-|TRBV5-1|TRBJ2-3|-
CASSSLTGVTDTQYF
TGCGCCAGCAGCTCGCTGACGGGGGTCACAGATACGCAGTATTTT
>-|TRBV5-1|TRBJ2-2|-
CASSFLNTGELFF
TGCGCCAGCAGCTTTCTGAACACCGGGGAGCTGTTTTTT
>-|TRBV4-1|TRBJ1-1|-
CASSQDISRLEAFF
TGCGCCAGCAGCCAAGATATATCCCGACTAGAAGCTTTCTTT
>TRBD1|TRBV7-2|TRBJ1-6|once
CASSLGQGPPPLHF
TGTGCCAGCAGCTTAGGACAGGGTCCCCCACCCCTCCACTTT
>-|TRBV5-1|TRBJ1-1|once
CASSAEGRLGDTEAFF
TGCGCCAGCAGCGCAGAAGGACGACTCGGGGACACTGAAGCTTTCTTT
>-|TRBV12-3/TRBV12-4|TRBJ1-2|-
CASSLGGPGYTF
TGTGCCAGCAGTCTAGGGGGGCCCGGCTACACCTTC
>-|TRBV21-1|TRBJ1-2|-
CASSKGGQGVYGYTF
TGTGCCAGCAGCAAAGGGGGACAGGGGGTGTATGGCTACACCTTC
>TRBD2|TRBV29-1|TRBJ2-1|-
CSGWTSGSYGEQFF
TGCAGCGGGTGGACTAGCGGGAGCTACGGTGAGCAGTTCTTC
>TRBD2|TRBV7-3|TRBJ2-3|-
CASSLSPGGRTDTQYF
TGTGCCAGCAGCTTATCTCCGGGGGGGCGCACAGATACGCAGTATTTT
>TRBD1|TRBV28|TRBJ2-1|few
CASTEHSAITGGEQFF
TGTGCCAGCACCGAGCATTCTGCAATAACAGGGGGTGAGCAGTTCTTC
>-|TRBV5-6|TRBJ1-5|-
CASSRRGNQPQHF
TGTGCCAGCAGCCGGAGAGGGAATCAGCCCCAGCATTTT
>-|TRBV7-9|TRBJ1-1|-
CASSLGRVTEAFF
TGTGCCAGCAGCTTAGGCAGGGTCACTGAAGCTTTCTTT
>-|TRBV27|TRBJ2-7|-
CASSSPLEEAEGVSYEQYF
TGTGCCAGCAGCTCCCCCCTGGAGGAGGCTGAGGGGGTTTCGTACGAGCAGTACTTC
>-|TRBV15|TRBJ2-1|-
CATSRPQGRNEQFF
TGTGCCACCAGCAGACCACAGGGTCGCAATGAGCAGTTCTTC
>TRBD2|TRBV19|TRBJ2-1|few
CASSQTGGAREQFF
TGTGCCAGTAGTCAAACCGGGGGGGCACGGGAGCAGTTCTTC
>-|TRBV4-3|TRBJ1-1|-
CASSQAGQREAFF
TGCGCCAGCAGCCAGGCCGGACAGAGGGAAGCTTTCTTT
>TRBD1|TRBV11-3|TRBJ1-1|once
CASSRQGQSEAFF
TGTGCCAGCAGCCGACAGGGACAGTCTGAAGCTTTCTTT
>-|TRBV19|TRBJ2-3|-
CASMEEMGTDTQYF
TGTGCCAGTATGGAGGAGATGGGCACAGATACGCAGTATTTT
>TRBD1|TRBV5-1|TRBJ2-5|-
CASSPGRQGKETQYF
TGCGCCAGCAGCCCAGGTAGACAGGGAAAAGAGACCCAGTACTTC
>TRBD2|TRBV9|TRBJ2-1|-
CASSVRPSGNNEQFF
TGTGCCAGCAGCGTAAGGCCTAGCGGGAATAATGAGCAGTTCTTC